These 29 T cell receptor beta chains came from one sample sequenced in a study of T cells in women clearing cervical HPV infection. Only in-frame clones appear in the TCRdb table, and some are missing; sequencing was by immunoSEQ multiplex PCR. The specimen's table records 35,000 to 45,000 clones. Input material: blood buffy coat. These receptors all stem from a woman aged 18 to 75 with a cervical HPV16 infection that either progressed to CIN3+ or cleared (not recorded which).

Comments on this clone: The sequenced fragment ends 3 residues before the CDR3 boundary, so the rest is inferred from the germline J gene. The chain carries TRBV20-1 and TRBJ2-3; D is perhaps TRBD2 (6 bases). The CDR3 runs 14 residues. Germline values: CDR1 DFQATT, CDR2 SNEGSKA (reference sequence). The V gene lost 1 base and the J gene lost 1 base, with 9 bases spanning the gap. The CDR3 DNA, read in part, is TGCAGTGCTAGAGTACTAGCTCGCACAGATACG. Its translation is CSARVLARTDT. The full CDR3 sequence reads CSARVLARTDTQYF.

Concerning this clone: At one end the junction does not follow the germline gene, possibly because of a read error. This sample also contains other DNA sequences that code for the same CDR3. The CDR3 reads CSALYRGRDTIYF. The DNA read from the CDR3 is TGCAGTGCTTTATACAGGGGACGGGACACA. The V and J genes are TRBV20-1 and TRBJ1-3; TRBD1 agrees at 7 bases. The read ends 3 residues shy of where the CDR3 ends; the end is completed using the germline J gene. Per the germline V gene, CDR1 is DFQATT and CDR2 is SNEGSKA (reference sequence). The CDR3 sequence is 13 residues long.

A note on this clone: The read comes to an end 3 residues before the CDR3 does, leaving the germline J gene to fill in the end. V gene TRBV5-6 combines with J gene TRBJ1-1, with D unclear. CDR1 and CDR2 (germline): SGHDT, YYEEEE. The CDR3 contains 13 residues. V lost 4 bases and J 5 bases, leaving 12 bases between the germline ends. CDR3 amino acids: CASSRGGITEAFF. CDR3 DNA, as far as it was read: TGTGCCAGCAGCCGGGGAGGGATTACTGAA.

About this clone itself: The observed sequence ends 3 residues before the CDR3 terminus, with the missing tail filled in from the germline J gene. The chain links TRBV20-1 to TRBJ2-5; weak D call: TRBD1 (5 bases). Germline-derived CDR1 and CDR2 are DFQATT and SNEGSKA (reference sequence). The ends were cut back, 5 bases at V and 1 base at J, with 11 bases in the middle. This CDR3 contains 13 residues. This CDR3 reads CSAPGQFQETQYF. The covered CDR3 bases are TGCAGTGCTCCAGGGCAGTTCCAAGAGACC.

This clone is called medium-sized based on its frequency. The CDR3 goes on 3 residues after the read ends, and that part is filled in from the germline J gene. The genes are TRBV19 and TRBJ2-3; D is possibly TRBD2 (6 bases). The CDR3 contains 12 residues. Trimming stripped 6 bases from V and 6 bases from J, with 10 bases between. Germline V gives CDR1 LNHDA, CDR2 SQIVND (reference sequence). The sequenced part of the CDR3 DNA is TGTGCCAGTAGACTTAGCGGTGATACG. Translated, it gives CASRLSGDT. Given in full, the CDR3 is CASRLSGDTQYF. Drawing the rest from reference TRBV19 and TRBJ2-3, the complete variable domain is DGGITQSPKYLFRKEGQNVTLSCEQNLNHDAMYWYRQDPGQGLRLIYYSQIVNDFQKGDIAEGYSVSREKKESFPLTVTSAQKNPTAFYLCASRLSGDTQYFGPGTRLTVL.

Of note for this clone: The read is 3 residues too short to cover the CDR3 end, so that end is filled in from the germline J gene. This chain joins TRBV6-2 or TRBV6-3 and TRBJ1-1; D gene unclear. CDR1 and CDR2 from the germline V gene are MNHEY and SVGEGT. V shed 3 bases and J shed 1 base, with 6 bases lying between them. The CDR3 is 13 amino acids. CDR3 DNA, as far as it was read: TGTGCCAGCAGTTATCAAGGGAACACTGAA. Protein sequence: CASSYQGNTE. The whole CDR3 sequence reads CASSYQGNTEAFF.

Notes on this clone: The CDR3 extends 3 residues past the end of the read, so its final part is completed from the germline J gene. The genes are TRBV14 and TRBJ2-3; D gene ambiguous. In germline, CDR1 is SGHDN, CDR2 FVKESK. CDR3 length: 13 amino acids. CDR3 loop: CASSQAWQETQYF. CDR3 DNA, as far as it was read: TGTGCCAGCAGCCAAGCTTGGCAAGAGACG.

With respect to this clone: The CDR3 extends 3 residues past the end of the read, so its final part is completed from the germline J gene. The rearrangement links TRBV19 to TRBJ2-7, with 9 bases fitting TRBD1. The CDR3 runs to 14 residues. V trimming: 6 bases; J trimming: 2 bases; junction bases outside the gene matches: 5. Germline V lookup: CDR1 LNHDA, CDR2 SQIVND (reference sequence). The CDR3 reads CASSWGQGPYEQYF. The CDR3 DNA, read in part, is TGTGCCAGTAGCTGGGGACAGGGTCCCTACGAG.

On this clone: Read coverage stops 3 residues before the CDR3 terminus; the germline J gene supplies the remainder. The V gene is TRBV5-1, the J gene TRBJ2-3, with a tentative D call TRBD1 (5 bases). This CDR3 comprises 15 residues. Germline V gene lookup returns CDR1 SGHRS and CDR2 YFSETQ. Trimming removed 0 bases from V and 0 bases from J, with 8 bases in between. The DNA read from the CDR3 is TGCGCCAGCAGCTTGGGACAGATAAGCACAGATACG. It codes for CASSLGQISTDT. The complete CDR3 protein is CASSLGQISTDTQYF.

Concerning this clone itself: The read falls 3 residues short of the CDR3 end, and the missing part is taken from the germline J gene. This chain joins TRBV12-3 or TRBV12-4 and TRBJ2-2; no clear D gene. Trimming took off 1 base at V and 10 bases at J, with 10 bases between the two ends. This CDR3 is built from 13 residues. The CDR3 protein is CASSLDSLMELFF. The DNA read from the CDR3 is TGTGCCAGCAGTTTAGACTCACTTATGGAG.

About this clone itself: The read finishes 3 residues shy of the CDR3 end, and the germline J gene is used to complete it. The chain couples TRBV5-4 to TRBJ2-1; 7 bases are shared with TRBD1. The V gene's germline CDR1 is SGHNT and CDR2 YYREEE (reference sequence). The CDR3 totals 14 residues. Germline trimming cut 4 bases from V and 6 bases from J; bases unmatched to any gene: 7. CDR3 protein: CASSEQGMGNEQFF. The part of the CDR3 DNA that was read is TGTGCCAGCAGCGAACAGGGGATGGGCAATGAG. The whole variable domain, filled in from reference TRBV5-4 and TRBJ2-1, reads ETGVTQSPTHLIKTRGQQVTLRCSSQSGHNTVSWYQQALGQGPQFIFQYYREEENGRGNFPPRFSGLQFPNYSSELNVNALELDDSALYLCASSEQGMGNEQFFGPGTRLTVL.

Concerning this clone itself: The observed sequence ends 3 residues before the CDR3 terminus, with the missing tail filled in from the germline J gene. The chain couples TRBV30 to TRBJ2-2, with D unclear. The CDR3 length is 13 residues. Germline V gene data show CDR1 as GTSNPN and CDR2 as SVGIG (reference sequence). CDR3 amino acids: CAWSIQNNSPLFF. The CDR3 DNA, read in part, is TGTGCCTGGAGTATACAGAATAATTCACCG.

As concerns this clone: Read coverage stops 3 residues before the CDR3 terminus; the germline J gene supplies the remainder. This chain links TRBV2 with TRBJ2-3; the D gene is possibly TRBD1 (6 bases). CDR3 length equals 14 residues. CDR1 and CDR2 from the germline V gene are SNHLY and FYNNEI. CDR3 sequence: CASSEGTVNQPQYF. CDR3 DNA, as far as it was read: TGTGCCAGCAGTGAAGGGACAGTTAATCAGCCG.

CDR3: CASSDRSSTGELFF. The sequenced CDR3 bases are TGTGCCAGCAGTGATAGAAGTTCTACCGGGGAG. J is TRBJ2-2 and V is TRBV6-1; D remains unclear. The read gets to within 3 residues of the CDR3 end, and the germline J gene fills in the rest. Trimming took 3 bases from V and 5 from J, leaving 10 bases between them. Germline-derived CDR1 and CDR2 are MNHNS and SASEGT. The CDR3 totals 14 residues.

With respect to this clone: Read sequence stops 3 residues before the CDR3 end, and the germline J gene provides the missing end. This rearrangement joins TRBV10-3 to TRBJ1-1; a possible D gene is TRBD1 (6 bases). There are 14 residues in the CDR3. Germline lookup yields CDR1 ENHRY and CDR2 SYGVKD. The V end lost 7 bases, the J end lost 1 base, and 13 bases lay between the germline ends. The CDR3 spells CAIKGEQSNTEAFF. CDR3 DNA (partial): TGTGCCATCAAGGGGGAACAATCGAACACTGAA.

Concerning this clone itself: The read falls 3 residues short of the CDR3 end, and the missing part is taken from the germline J gene. The rearrangement joins TRBV30 to TRBJ2-6, with D maybe TRBD2 (5 bases). The germline CDR1 and CDR2 sequences are GTSNPN and SVGIG (reference sequence). The germline V and J ends were trimmed by 5 bases and 0 bases, with 11 bases remaining between them. The CDR3 has 15 residues. CDR3 bases read: TGTGCCTGGCATGGACTGGCCTCTGGGGCCAACGTC. Translated, it gives CAWHGLASGANV. The entire CDR3 protein is CAWHGLASGANVLTF.

As for this clone: The read falls 3 residues short of the CDR3 end, and the missing part is taken from the germline J gene. The chain carries TRBV29-1 and TRBJ2-5; 11 nucleotides agree with TRBD1. The trim removed 6 bases at V and 4 bases at J, leaving 4 bases unmatched. Germline CDR1 reads SQVTM; CDR2 reads ANQGSEA. The CDR3 has 13 amino acids. CDR3 sequence reads: CSVGTGGRETQYF. The covered CDR3 bases are TGCAGCGTGGGGACAGGGGGTCGAGAGACC.

About this clone: Sequencing ends 3 residues short of the CDR3 end; the germline J gene provides the rest. The V and J genes are TRBV19 and TRBJ2-7; D might be TRBD1 (6 bases). The germline CDR1 and CDR2 sequences are LNHDA and SQIVND (reference sequence). V was shortened by 1 base and J by 6 bases, with 10 bases between the two germline ends. The CDR3 is 13 residues long. CDR3 protein: CASSIGQVGEQYF. CDR3 DNA, as far as it was read: TGTGCCAGTAGTATAGGACAGGTCGGCGAG.

Notes on this clone: The CDR3 is cut off 3 residues early in the read; its end comes from the germline J gene. The chain employs TRBV5-6 and TRBJ2-5; no clear D gene. V lost 0 bases and J 6 bases, leaving 15 bases between the germline ends. This CDR3 region has 15 residues. The germline V gene encodes CDR1 SGHDT and CDR2 YYEEEE. This CDR3 reads CASSLGPGRNQTQYF. The sequenced part of the CDR3 DNA is TGTGCCAGCAGCTTGGGCCCAGGTAGGAATCAGACC. Based on the CDR3 plus reference TRBV5-6 and TRBJ2-5, the full variable domain is DAGVTQSPTHLIKTRGQQVTLRCSPKSGHDTVSWYQQALGQGPQFIFQYYEEEERQRGNFPDRFSGHQFPNYSSELNVNALLLGDSALYLCASSLGPGRNQTQYFGPGTRLLVL.

In the case of this clone: The read ends 3 residues before the CDR3 terminus; that terminus is restored from the germline J gene. The gene calls are TRBV27 and TRBJ2-1, with D perhaps being TRBD1 or TRBD2 (6 bases each). The germline V gene has CDR1 MNHEY and CDR2 SMNVEV (reference sequence). The ends were cut back, 0 bases at V and 9 bases at J, with 15 bases in the middle. The CDR3 totals 15 residues. The sequenced CDR3 bases are TGTGCCAGCAGTTTATCGACAGGAGGGTCGGGTGAG. This translates into CASSLSTGGSGE. The whole CDR3 protein is CASSLSTGGSGEQFF.

The part of the CDR3 DNA that was read is TGCAGCGTCAAGAGCAGGGAA. Translation gives CSVKSRE. The whole CDR3 protein is CSVKSREAFF. The gene calls are TRBV29-1 and TRBJ1-1; D is unresolved. The DNA ends 3 residues before the CDR3 does, and the rest of the CDR3 is filled in from the germline J gene. CDR1 and CDR2 from the germline V gene are SQVTM and ANQGSEA. The CDR3 is made up of 10 amino acids. The full variable domain, rest sourced from reference TRBV29-1 and TRBJ1-1, is SAVISQKPSRDICQRGTSLTIQCQVDSQVTMMFWYRQQPGQSLTLIATANQGSEATYESGFVIDKFPISRPNLTFSTLTVSNMSPEDSSIYLCSVKSREAFFGQGTRLTVV.

A remark on this clone: Sequence at one end of the junction differs from germline and may be a read error. The read falls 3 residues short of the CDR3 end, and the missing part is taken from the germline J gene. The chain links TRBV10-1 to TRBJ2-7; 8 bases fit TRBD1. CDR1 and CDR2 (germline): WNHNN, SYGVQD (reference sequence). The CDR3 sequence is 15 residues long. The CDR3 sequence: CASSDGSGGSHEQYF. The covered CDR3 bases are TGCGCCAGCAGCGATGGGTCAGGGGGCTCCCACGAG.

To note about this clone: The read comes to an end 3 residues before the CDR3 does, leaving the germline J gene to fill in the end. V and J are TRBV29-1 and TRBJ2-2; TRBD1 aligns across 7 bases. Germline V gene lookup returns CDR1 SQVTM and CDR2 ANQGSEA. The CDR3 spans 14 residues. Trimming removed 2 bases from V and 0 bases from J; junction bases left unmatched: 0. CDR3 bases read: TGCAGCGTTGAAACAGGGGCGAACACCGGGGAG. It encodes CSVETGANTGE. Given in full, the CDR3 is CSVETGANTGELFF.

CDR3 bases read: TGCAGCGTTGCTCCCCTAGCGGGAGCTATTGAG. Amino acids: CSVAPLAGAIE. The whole CDR3 sequence reads CSVAPLAGAIEQFF. The chain links TRBV29-1 to TRBJ2-1; 10 nucleotides line up with TRBD2. The read gets to within 3 residues of the CDR3 end, and the germline J gene fills in the rest. The germline V gene has CDR1 SQVTM and CDR2 ANQGSEA. The CDR3 consists of 14 residues. V was pared by 4 bases and J by 9 bases, with 9 bases of the junction left unmatched.

Notes on this clone: The junction does not match germline at one end; this may be a read error. The DNA read from the CDR3 is TGTGCCAGCAGCCCCGAGGCAAAAGATACC. Protein: CASSPEAKDT. The full CDR3 protein is CASSPEAKDTQYF. V usage is TRBV13 and J usage is TRBJ2-5; D is unresolved. The sequence runs out 3 residues before the end of the CDR3; the remainder is reconstructed from the germline J gene. The CDR3 has 13 amino acids. Germline CDR1 and CDR2: PRHDT and FYEKMQ (reference sequence).

About this clone itself: The read stops 3 residues short of the end of the CDR3; the missing end is completed from the germline J gene. This sequence joins TRBV28 and TRBJ2-4; D is possibly TRBD2 (5 bases). Trimming took 6 bases from V and 1 from J, leaving 10 bases between them. The CDR3 consists of 14 residues. CDR1 is MDHEN and CDR2 is SYDVKM in the germline V gene. The CDR3 reads CASSEGGAKNIQYF. The sequenced part of the CDR3 DNA is TGTGCCAGCAGCGAGGGCGGGGCCAAAAACATT.

As to this clone: Coverage ceases 3 residues before the CDR3 finishes, and the germline J gene fills in the end. The chain is built from TRBV18 and TRBJ2-7; 7 bases match TRBD2. V lost 8 bases, J lost 1 base, and 23 bases stayed unmatched. The CDR3 consists of 19 residues. The V gene's germline CDR1 is KGHSH and CDR2 LQKENI. Partial CDR3 DNA: TGTGCCAGCCCAACCACGCCTAGCGGAGAGGGGAGGGGATCCTACGAG. Amino acids: CASPTTPSGEGRGSYE. The CDR3 in its entirety is CASPTTPSGEGRGSYEQYF.

For this clone: The CDR3 goes on 3 residues after the read ends, and that part is filled in from the germline J gene. The V call is TRBV30, the J call TRBJ2-6; D is possibly TRBD1 (5 bases). The V end lost 4 bases, the J end lost 0 bases, and 13 bases lay between the germline ends. The CDR3 is 16 amino acids. Germline assignment: CDR1 GTSNPN and CDR2 SVGIG (reference sequence). The CDR3 loop reads CAWNAGIFSGANVLTF. The DNA read from the CDR3 is TGTGCCTGGAATGCAGGGATATTCTCTGGGGCCAACGTC.

With respect to this clone: The read finishes 3 residues shy of the CDR3 end, and the germline J gene is used to complete it. J is TRBJ1-5 and V is TRBV20-1; possible D gene TRBD1, 5 bases. V lost 5 bases and J lost 5, with 19 bases in between. The CDR3 is made up of 15 amino acids. Germline CDR1 reads DFQATT; CDR2 reads SNEGSKA (reference sequence). Incomplete CDR3 DNA: TGCAGTGCTCTTGACCTATGGGGCCCAGATCAGCCC. Its translation: CSALDLWGPDQP. The full CDR3 reads CSALDLWGPDQPQHF.